This T cell receptor (beta chain) was documented in a study of OX40 agonist ivuxolimab in advanced cancers. Germline lookup yields CDR1 SGHRS and CDR2 YFSETQ. The CDR3 has 15 amino acids. Trimming removed 0 bases at V and 1 base at J, with 10 bases between. Profiled with immunoSEQ multiplex PCR; TCRdb holds only in-frame clones, not every one. The table shows approximately 91,000 clones, with roughly 84% occurring only once. Here the sequenced sample was CD4+ or CD8+ T cells sorted from blood, taken in a trial of the OX40 agonist ivuxolimab. The receptor was derived from an adult with an advanced solid tumor such as melanoma, head and neck, liver or kidney cancer. The chain joins TRBV5-1 to TRBJ1-1, with D unclear. CDR3 in DNA: TGCGCCAGCAGCTTGGCCGGGGATGCGAACACTGAAGCTTTCTTT. It is translated as CASSLAGDANTEAFF.